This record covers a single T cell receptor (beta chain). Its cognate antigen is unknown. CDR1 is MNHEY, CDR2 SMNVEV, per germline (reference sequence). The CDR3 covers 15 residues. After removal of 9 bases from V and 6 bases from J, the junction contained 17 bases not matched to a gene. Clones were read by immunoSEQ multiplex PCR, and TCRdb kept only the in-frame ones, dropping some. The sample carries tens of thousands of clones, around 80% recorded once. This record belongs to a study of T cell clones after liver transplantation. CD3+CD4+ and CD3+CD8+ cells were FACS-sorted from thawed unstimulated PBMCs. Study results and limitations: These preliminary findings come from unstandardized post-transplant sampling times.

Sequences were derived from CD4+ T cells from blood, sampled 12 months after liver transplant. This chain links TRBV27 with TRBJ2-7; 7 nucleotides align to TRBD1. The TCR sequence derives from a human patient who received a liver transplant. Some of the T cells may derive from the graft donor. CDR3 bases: TGTGCCAGTGGCCCCCGGGCAGGGGGTATGGGCGAGCAGTACTTC. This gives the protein CASGPRAGGMGEQYF.